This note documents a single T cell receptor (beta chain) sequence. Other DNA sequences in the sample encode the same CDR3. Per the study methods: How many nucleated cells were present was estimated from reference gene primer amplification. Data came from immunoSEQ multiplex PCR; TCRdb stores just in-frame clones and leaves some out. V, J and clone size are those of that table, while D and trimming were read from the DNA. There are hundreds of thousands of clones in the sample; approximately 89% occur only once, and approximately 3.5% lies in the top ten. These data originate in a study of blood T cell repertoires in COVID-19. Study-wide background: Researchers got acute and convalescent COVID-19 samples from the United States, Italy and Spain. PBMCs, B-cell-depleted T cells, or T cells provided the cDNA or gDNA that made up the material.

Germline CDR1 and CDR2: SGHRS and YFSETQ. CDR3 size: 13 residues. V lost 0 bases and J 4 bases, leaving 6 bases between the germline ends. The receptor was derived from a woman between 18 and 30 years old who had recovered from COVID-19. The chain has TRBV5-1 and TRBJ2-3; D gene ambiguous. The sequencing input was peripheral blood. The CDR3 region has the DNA TGCGCCAGCAGCTTGGTCGGAGCAGATACGCAGTATTTT. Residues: CASSLVGADTQYF.